These 20 T cell receptor beta chains were all obtained from the same sample, sequenced in a study of T cells in Graves' hyperthyroidism and ophthalmopathy. Researchers took RNA transcripts and amplified the TCR beta CDR3 regions from them. An initial round of RT-PCR targeting the TCR CDR3 relied on the HTBI primer set. TCRdb reanalysed the multiplex PCR reads using MiXCR and keeps one entry per CDR3 protein. The sample lists fewer than 400,000 distinct CDR3 sequences; roughly 25% were seen once. Material: blood. These receptors were obtained from a man aged 45 to 65 with Graves' hyperthyroidism.

The CDR3 sequence: CASSYQRTNEKLFF. The CDR3 DNA sequence: TGTGCCAGCAGTTATCAAAGAACTAATGAAAAACTGTTTTTT. The J gene is TRBJ1-4, the V gene TRBV6-5, with D unclear. V lost 3 bases and J 1 base, leaving 6 bases between the germline ends. The CDR3 consists of 14 residues. From germline, CDR1 is MNHEY and CDR2 SVGAGI.

This clonotype was counted a few times. The junction shows a germline mismatch at one end, possibly a read error. The chain uses TRBV7-6 and TRBJ2-1, with 9 bases identical to TRBD2. This CDR3 contains 15 residues. Germline CDR1 is SGHVS and CDR2 is FNYEAQ. Written as DNA, the CDR3 is TGTGCCAACAGCTTAACTAGCGGGTCCTACAATGAGCAGTTCTTC. Residues: CANSLTSGSYNEQFF. Variable domain in full (rest from reference TRBV7-6 and TRBJ2-1): GAGVSQSPRYKVTKRGQDVALRCDPISGHVSLYWYRQALGQGPEFLTYFNYEAQQDKSGLPNDRFSAERPEGSISTLTIQRTEQRDSAMYRCANSLTSGSYNEQFFGPGTRLTVL.

This clonotype was seen repeatedly, ten times or more. The CDR3 DNA sequence: TGTGCCAGCAGTTACCCGGGGACGGTGAACACTGAAGCTTTCTTT. Its protein product is CASSYPGTVNTEAFF. The chain joins TRBV6-5 to TRBJ1-1; D possibly corresponds to TRBD1 (5 bases). Looked up from germline, CDR1 is MNHEY and CDR2 is SVGAGI. The CDR3 contains 15 residues. V was trimmed by 2 bases and J by 0 bases, leaving 10 bases between them.

This clonotype was seen ten or more times. The chain employs TRBV27 and TRBJ2-3; weak D call: TRBD2 (7 bases). The germline V gene has CDR1 MNHEY and CDR2 SMNVEV (reference sequence). The CDR3 loop spans 15 amino acids. The V gene lost 8 bases and the J gene lost 4 bases, with 19 bases spanning the gap. The CDR3 region has the DNA TGTGCCAGCGTAAAGCGAGGGGGGGGGGCAGATACGCAGTATTTT. Residues: CASVKRGGGADTQYF.

This clonotype was seen a few times. V is TRBV3-1 and J is TRBJ1-4; tentative D call: TRBD1 (5 bases). Trimming shortened V by 5 bases and J by 0 bases, and 13 bases separated the two germline ends. CDR3 length equals 16 residues. CDR1 and CDR2 from the germline V gene are LGHDT and YNNKEL (reference sequence). Here the CDR3 reads CASSKRTPATNEKLFF. CDR3 sequence (DNA): TGTGCCAGCAGCAAACGGACACCTGCAACTAATGAAAAACTGTTTTTT.

Here the CDR3 DNA reads TGTGCCAGCAGCCAAGGGTTACCGTATTCCTACGAGCAGTACTTC. Translation gives CASSQGLPYSYEQYF. The gene calls are TRBV14 and TRBJ2-7; no firm D call. This CDR3 comprises 15 residues. V dropped 1 base and J dropped 1 base, with 11 bases sitting between them. Germline lookup yields CDR1 SGHDN and CDR2 FVKESK. The variable domain in full, with the rest retrieved from reference TRBV14 and TRBJ2-7, is EAGVTQFPSHSVIEKGQTVTLRCDPISGHDNLYWYRRVMGKEIKFLLHFVKESKQDESGMPNNRFLAERTGGTYSTLKVQPAELEDSGVYFCASSQGLPYSYEQYFGPGTRLTVT.

This chain links TRBV20-1 with TRBJ1-3; D is ambiguous. V dropped 6 bases and J dropped 8 bases, with 14 bases sitting between them. The CDR3 is made up of 12 amino acids. Germline V gives CDR1 DFQATT, CDR2 SNEGSKA (reference sequence). For the CDR3, the DNA is TGCAGTGCGATTAGTGGGTTGGACACCATATATTTT. It specifies CSAISGLDTIYF.

This clonotype has more than one count but fewer than ten. The CDR3 spells CAISEPYLSGDEEGQETQYF. CDR3 nucleotides: TGTGCCATCAGTGAGCCCTACCTTAGCGGAGACGAGGAGGGACAAGAGACCCAGTACTTC. The V gene is TRBV10-3, the J gene TRBJ2-5, with TRBD2 as a possible D gene (6 bases). Germline CDR1 and CDR2: ENHRY and SYGVKD. The V and J ends lost 2 bases and 2 bases respectively, with 27 bases between them. The CDR3 has 20 residues.

This clonotype was picked up a small number of times. The J gene is TRBJ1-4, the V gene TRBV20-1, with D tentatively TRBD1 (5 bases). This CDR3 contains 14 residues. Germline-derived CDR1 and CDR2 are DFQATT and SNEGSKA (reference sequence). V lost 1 base and J 6 bases, leaving 12 bases between the germline ends. The CDR3 sequence: CSARGPSGDEKLFF. In DNA, the CDR3 is TGCAGTGCTAGAGGTCCTTCGGGGGATGAAAAACTGTTTTTT.

This clonotype has at least ten counts. The chain is built from TRBV7-3 and TRBJ2-7; 7 positions agree with TRBD2. Trimming removed 6 bases from V and 6 bases from J; junction bases left unmatched: 8. Germline V CDR1 and CDR2: SGHTA, FQGTGA. This CDR3 has 13 residues. CDR3 amino acids: CASSSWGGREQYF. The CDR3 DNA reads TGTGCCAGCAGTTCGTGGGGAGGGCGCGAGCAGTACTTC.

The V and J genes are TRBV10-3 and TRBJ2-7; 7 nucleotides line up with TRBD1. This CDR3 has 14 amino acids. J lost 0 bases, V lost 6 bases, and 5 bases had no gene match. Germline values: CDR1 ENHRY, CDR2 SYGVKD. CDR3 DNA: TGTGCCATCAGGGGGACAGACCACTCCTACGAGCAGTACTTC. Its protein is CAIRGTDHSYEQYF.

The J gene is TRBJ2-2, the V gene TRBV6-1, with TRBD2 matching 10 bases. J gave up 6 bases and V 5 bases, and 9 bases lay outside the gene matches. Per the germline V gene, CDR1 is MNHNS and CDR2 is SASEGT. This CDR3 comprises 16 residues. The CDR3: CASSFASGSGSGELFF. The CDR3 bases are TGTGCCAGCAGTTTCGCTAGCGGGAGTGGGTCCGGGGAGCTGTTTTTT.

A single count supports this clonotype. The chain employs TRBV12-3 or TRBV12-4 and TRBJ1-1; the D gene is possibly TRBD1 (6 bases). CDR3 length equals 13 residues. With 2 bases removed from V and 7 bases from J, the gap between germline ends came to 11 bases. CDR3 amino acids: CASSLNGGIEAFF. In nucleotides, the CDR3 is TGTGCCAGCAGTTTAAACGGGGGCATTGAAGCTTTCTTT.

This clonotype came up a few times. The rearrangement joins TRBV27 to TRBJ2-2; TRBD2 matches at 7 bases. This CDR3 region has 13 residues. Germline CDR1 MNHEY, CDR2 SMNVEV (reference sequence). V was pared by 1 base and J by 9 bases, with 2 bases of the junction left unmatched. The CDR3 loop is CASSLWGGRELFF. In nucleotides, the CDR3 is TGTGCCAGCAGTTTATGGGGGGGAAGGGAGCTGTTTTTT.

At least ten counts were recorded for this clonotype. The V gene is TRBV12-3 or TRBV12-4, the J gene TRBJ2-3, with D perhaps given as TRBD1 or TRBD2 (5 bases each). This CDR3 contains 12 residues. With 6 bases removed from V and 9 bases from J, the gap between germline ends came to 13 bases. The DNA for the CDR3 is TGTGCCAGCAGCCGGGACCGTACGACGCAGTATTTT. Protein product: CASSRDRTTQYF.

The table lists this clonotype with a count of one. The rearrangement joins TRBV3-1 to TRBJ2-1; tentative D call: TRBD1 (5 bases). The ends were cut back, 5 bases at V and 1 base at J, with 12 bases in the middle. The CDR3 has 15 residues. Germline V lookup: CDR1 LGHDT, CDR2 YNNKEL (reference sequence). The DNA for the CDR3 is TGTGCCAGCAGCACTGGGGCTAGATCCTACAATGAGCAGTTCTTC. Amino acids: CASSTGARSYNEQFF.

This clonotype was seen at least ten times. The chain couples TRBV20-1 to TRBJ2-1; TRBD2 agrees at 9 bases. Germline lookup yields CDR1 DFQATT and CDR2 SNEGSKA (reference sequence). This CDR3 contains 15 residues. V was pared by 6 bases and J by 7 bases, with 13 bases of the junction left unmatched. The DNA for the CDR3 is TGCAGTGCCCACGGCGGGCTAGCGGGAAGGAATGAGCAGTTCTTC. Its protein product is CSAHGGLAGRNEQFF.

The rearrangement joins TRBV18 to TRBJ2-1; TRBD2 agrees at 7 bases. Germline assignment: CDR1 KGHSH and CDR2 LQKENI. The CDR3 is made up of 17 amino acids. Trimming cost V 1 base and J 8 bases; bases outside gene matches: 14. This CDR3 is CASSPLASGTTNHEQFF. The CDR3 region has the DNA TGTGCCAGCTCACCACTGGCCAGCGGGACTACTAACCATGAGCAGTTCTTC. Based on the CDR3 plus reference TRBV18 and TRBJ2-1, the full variable domain is NAGVMQNPRHLVRRRGQEARLRCSPMKGHSHVYWYRQLPEEGLKFMVYLQKENIIDESGMPKERFSAEFPKEGPSILRIQQVVRGDSAAYFCASSPLASGTTNHEQFFGPGTRLTVL.

On this clonotype itself: Possible read error: a much larger clone is one base away. The chain uses TRBV5-1 and TRBJ2-1, with 7 bases aligning to TRBD2. This CDR3 contains 14 residues. The V gene's germline CDR1 is SGHRS and CDR2 YFSETQ. The CDR3 loop reads CASSFLADYNEQLF. DNA for the CDR3: TGCGCCAGCAGCTTCCTAGCGGATTACAATGAGCAGCTCTTC.

This clonotype occurred a few times. One junction end does not reproduce the germline sequence, and a read error may be involved. This chain connects TRBV3-1 to TRBJ1-1, with D perhaps matching TRBD1 (6 bases). Germline V CDR1 and CDR2: LGHDT, YNNKEL (reference sequence). The CDR3 consists of 16 residues. The DNA for the CDR3 is TGTGCCAGCAGCCACAACCCGCTTCTGAGGGACACTGAAACTTTCTTT. This gives the protein CASSHNPLLRDTETFF.